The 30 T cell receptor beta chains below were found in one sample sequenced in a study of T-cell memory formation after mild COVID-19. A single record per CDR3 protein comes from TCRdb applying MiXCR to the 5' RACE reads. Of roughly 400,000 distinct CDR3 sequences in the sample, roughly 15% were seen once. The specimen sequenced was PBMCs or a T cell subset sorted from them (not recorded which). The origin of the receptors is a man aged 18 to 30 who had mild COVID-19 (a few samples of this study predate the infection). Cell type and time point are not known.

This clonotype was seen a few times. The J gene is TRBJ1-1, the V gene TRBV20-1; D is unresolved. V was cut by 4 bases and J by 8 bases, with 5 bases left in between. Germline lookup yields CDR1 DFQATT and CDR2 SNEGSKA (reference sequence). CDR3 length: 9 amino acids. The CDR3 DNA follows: TGCAGTGCTATGACAGAAGCTTTCTTT. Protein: CSAMTEAFF.

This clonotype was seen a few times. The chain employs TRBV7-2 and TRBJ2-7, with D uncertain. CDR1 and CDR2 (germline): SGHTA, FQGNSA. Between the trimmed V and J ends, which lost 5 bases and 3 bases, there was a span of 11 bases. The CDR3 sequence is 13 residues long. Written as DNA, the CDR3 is TGTGCCAGCAGCCCCATCTCGGGCTACGAGCAGTACTTC. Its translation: CASSPISGYEQYF.

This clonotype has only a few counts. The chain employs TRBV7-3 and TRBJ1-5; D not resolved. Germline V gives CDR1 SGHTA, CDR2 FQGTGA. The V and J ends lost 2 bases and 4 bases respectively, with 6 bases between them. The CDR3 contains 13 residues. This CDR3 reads CASSLYPNQPQHF. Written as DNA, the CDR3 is TGTGCCAGCAGCTTATATCCAAATCAGCCCCAGCATTTT.

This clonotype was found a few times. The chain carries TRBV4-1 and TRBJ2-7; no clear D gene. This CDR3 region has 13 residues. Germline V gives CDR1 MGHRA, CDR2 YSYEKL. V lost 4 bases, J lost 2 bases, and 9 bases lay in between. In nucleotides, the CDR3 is TGCGCCAGCAGCCCAGTGGTCACCTACGAGCAGTACTTC. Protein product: CASSPVVTYEQYF.

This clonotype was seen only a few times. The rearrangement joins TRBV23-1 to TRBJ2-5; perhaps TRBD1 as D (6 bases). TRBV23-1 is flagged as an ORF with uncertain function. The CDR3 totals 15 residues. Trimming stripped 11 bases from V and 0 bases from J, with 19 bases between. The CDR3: CAHFRDIEYQETQYF. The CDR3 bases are TGCGCCCATTTCCGGGACATAGAGTACCAAGAGACCCAGTACTTC.

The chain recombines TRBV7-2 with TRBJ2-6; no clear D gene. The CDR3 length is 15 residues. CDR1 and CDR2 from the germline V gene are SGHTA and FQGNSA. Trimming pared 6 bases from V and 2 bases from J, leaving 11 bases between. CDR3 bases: TGTGCCAGCAGGCTAAAAGTTGCTGGGGCCAACGTCCTGACTTTC. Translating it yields CASRLKVAGANVLTF.

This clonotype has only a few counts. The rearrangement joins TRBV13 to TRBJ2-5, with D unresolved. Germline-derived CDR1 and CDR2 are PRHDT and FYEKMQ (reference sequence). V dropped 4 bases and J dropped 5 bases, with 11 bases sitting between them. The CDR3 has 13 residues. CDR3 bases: TGTGCCAGCAGCTACGCGGCCGTGGAGACCCAGTACTTC. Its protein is CASSYAAVETQYF.

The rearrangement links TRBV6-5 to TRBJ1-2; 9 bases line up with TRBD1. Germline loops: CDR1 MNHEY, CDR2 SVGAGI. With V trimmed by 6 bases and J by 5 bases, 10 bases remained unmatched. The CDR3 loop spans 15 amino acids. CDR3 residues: CASSQPGQGRYGYTF. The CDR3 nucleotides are TGTGCCAGCAGCCAACCGGGACAGGGTCGGTATGGCTACACCTTC.

CDR3 in DNA: TGTGCCAGCAGCCCAAGGGGGTTGGGGACCAAAAACATTCAGTACTTC. Encoded protein: CASSPRGLGTKNIQYF. This rearrangement joins TRBV5-6 to TRBJ2-4, with D perhaps matching TRBD1 (6 bases). CDR1 is SGHDT and CDR2 is YYEEEE in the germline V gene. This CDR3 has 16 amino acids. The ends were cut back, 4 bases at V and 2 bases at J, with 16 bases in the middle. Looking up the rest from reference TRBV5-6 and TRBJ2-4 gives the full variable domain: DAGVTQSPTHLIKTRGQQVTLRCSPKSGHDTVSWYQQALGQGPQFIFQYYEEEERQRGNFPDRFSGHQFPNYSSELNVNALLLGDSALYLCASSPRGLGTKNIQYFGAGTRLSVL.

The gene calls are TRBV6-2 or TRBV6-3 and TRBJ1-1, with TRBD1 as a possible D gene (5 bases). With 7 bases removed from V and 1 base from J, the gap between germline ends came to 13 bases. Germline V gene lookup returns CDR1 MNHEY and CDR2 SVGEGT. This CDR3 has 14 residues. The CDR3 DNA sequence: TGTGCCAGCACTACATCGGGGCAGAACACTGAAGCTTTCTTT. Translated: CASTTSGQNTEAFF.

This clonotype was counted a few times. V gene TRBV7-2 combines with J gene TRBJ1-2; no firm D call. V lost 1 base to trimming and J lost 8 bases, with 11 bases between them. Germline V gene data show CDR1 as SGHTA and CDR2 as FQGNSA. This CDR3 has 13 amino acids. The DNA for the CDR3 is TGTGCCAGCAGCTTAGGGACGGGCAGGGGCTACACCTTC. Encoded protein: CASSLGTGRGYTF.

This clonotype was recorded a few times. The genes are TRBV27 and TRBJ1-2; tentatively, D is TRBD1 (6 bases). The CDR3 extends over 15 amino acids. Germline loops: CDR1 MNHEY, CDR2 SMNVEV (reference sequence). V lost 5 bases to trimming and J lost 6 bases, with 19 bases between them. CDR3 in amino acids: CASSGSHRAWDGYTF. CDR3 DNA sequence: TGTGCCAGCAGTGGGAGTCACAGGGCCTGGGATGGCTACACCTTC.

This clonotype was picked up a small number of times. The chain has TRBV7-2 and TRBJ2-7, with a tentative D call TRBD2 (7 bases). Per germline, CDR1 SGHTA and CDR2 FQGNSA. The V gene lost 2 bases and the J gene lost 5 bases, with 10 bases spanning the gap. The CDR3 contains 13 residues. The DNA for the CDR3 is TGTGCCAGCAGCTTAAGGGGGGGCGACGAGCAGTACTTC. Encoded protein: CASSLRGGDEQYF.

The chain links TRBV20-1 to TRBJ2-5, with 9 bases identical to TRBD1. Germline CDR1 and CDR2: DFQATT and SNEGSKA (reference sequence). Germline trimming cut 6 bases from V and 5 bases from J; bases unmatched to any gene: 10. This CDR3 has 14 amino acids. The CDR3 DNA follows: TGCAGTGCCACCCACGGACAGGGGTGGGAGACCCAGTACTTC. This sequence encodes CSATHGQGWETQYF.

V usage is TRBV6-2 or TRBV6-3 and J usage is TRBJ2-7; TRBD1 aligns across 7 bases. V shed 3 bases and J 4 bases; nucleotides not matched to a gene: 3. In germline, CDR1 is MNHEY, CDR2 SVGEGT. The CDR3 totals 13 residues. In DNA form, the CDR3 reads TGTGCCAGCAGTTATACAGGGGATTACGAGCAGTACGTC. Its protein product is CASSYTGDYEQYV.

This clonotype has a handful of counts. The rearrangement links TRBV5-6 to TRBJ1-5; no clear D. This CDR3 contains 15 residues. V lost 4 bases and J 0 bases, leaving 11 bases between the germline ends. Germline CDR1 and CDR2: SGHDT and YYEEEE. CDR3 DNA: TGTGCCAGCAGCCAGGTACAGCATAGCAATCAGCCCCAGCATTTT. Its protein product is CASSQVQHSNQPQHF.

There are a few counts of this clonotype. The CDR3 reads CASSPRGFSYNEQFF. CDR3 bases: TGTGCCAGCAGCCCGAGGGGGTTCTCCTACAATGAGCAGTTCTTC. This chain links TRBV12-3 or TRBV12-4 with TRBJ2-1; D may be TRBD1 (6 bases). The CDR3 sequence is 15 residues long. The V gene lost 6 bases and the J gene lost 0 bases, with 12 bases spanning the gap.

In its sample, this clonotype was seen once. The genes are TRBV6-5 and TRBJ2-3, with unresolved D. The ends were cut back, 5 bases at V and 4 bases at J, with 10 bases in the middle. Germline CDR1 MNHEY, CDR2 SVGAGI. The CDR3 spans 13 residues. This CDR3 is CASSEVASDTQYF. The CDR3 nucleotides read TGTGCCAGCAGTGAGGTAGCCTCAGATACGCAGTATTTT.

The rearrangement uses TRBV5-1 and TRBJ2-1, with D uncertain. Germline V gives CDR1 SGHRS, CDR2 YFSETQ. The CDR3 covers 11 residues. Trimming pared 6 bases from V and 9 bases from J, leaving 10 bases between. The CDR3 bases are TGCGCCAGCAATAGGGCCAGTGAGCAGTTCTTC. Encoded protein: CASNRASEQFF.

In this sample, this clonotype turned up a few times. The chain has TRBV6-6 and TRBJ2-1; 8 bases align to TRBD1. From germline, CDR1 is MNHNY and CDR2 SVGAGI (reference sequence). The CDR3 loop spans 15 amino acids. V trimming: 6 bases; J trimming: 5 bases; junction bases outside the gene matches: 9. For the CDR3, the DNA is TGTGCCAGCAGCCATCAGGGGGCGAACGACAATGAGCAGTTCTTC. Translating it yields CASSHQGANDNEQFF.

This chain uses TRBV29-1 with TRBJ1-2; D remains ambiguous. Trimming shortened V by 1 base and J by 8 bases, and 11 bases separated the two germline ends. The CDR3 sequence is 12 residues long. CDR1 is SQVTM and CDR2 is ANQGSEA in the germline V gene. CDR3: CSVEAGSQGYTF. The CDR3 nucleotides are TGCAGCGTTGAAGCGGGTTCGCAAGGCTACACCTTC.

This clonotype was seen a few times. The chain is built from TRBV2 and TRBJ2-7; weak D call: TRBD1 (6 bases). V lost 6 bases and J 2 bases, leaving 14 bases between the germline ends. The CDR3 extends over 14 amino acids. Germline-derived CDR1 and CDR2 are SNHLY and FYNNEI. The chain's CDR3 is CASSAETGPYEQYF. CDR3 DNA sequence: TGTGCCAGCAGCGCGGAGACAGGACCCTACGAGCAGTACTTC.

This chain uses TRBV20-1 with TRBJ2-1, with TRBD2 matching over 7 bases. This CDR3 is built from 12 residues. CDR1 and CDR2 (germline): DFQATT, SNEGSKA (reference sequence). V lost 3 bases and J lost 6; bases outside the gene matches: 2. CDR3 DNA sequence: TGCAGTGCTAGCAGGGAGGGCAATGAGCAGTTCTTC. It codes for CSASREGNEQFF.

The CDR3 DNA is TGCGCCAGCAGACGGGACGGAGGCACAGATACGCAGTATTTT. Residues: CASRRDGGTDTQYF. J is TRBJ2-3 and V is TRBV5-1; either TRBD1 or TRBD2 may supply D (5 bases each). Trimming removed 5 bases at V and 1 base at J, with 11 bases between. CDR3 size: 14 residues. Germline values: CDR1 SGHRS, CDR2 YFSETQ.

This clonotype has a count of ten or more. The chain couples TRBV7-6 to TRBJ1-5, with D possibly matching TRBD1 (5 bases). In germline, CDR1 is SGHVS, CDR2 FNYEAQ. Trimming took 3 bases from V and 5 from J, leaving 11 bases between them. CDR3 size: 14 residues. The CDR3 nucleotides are TGTGCCAGCAGCTTCAAAGGAGGGGATCAGCCCCAGCATTTT. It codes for CASSFKGGDQPQHF.

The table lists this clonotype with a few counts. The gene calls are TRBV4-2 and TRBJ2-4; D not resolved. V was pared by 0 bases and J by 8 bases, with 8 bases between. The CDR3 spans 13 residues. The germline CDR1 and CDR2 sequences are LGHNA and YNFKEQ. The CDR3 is CASSQDLRDIQYF. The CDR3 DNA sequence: TGTGCCAGCAGCCAAGACCTAAGGGACATTCAGTACTTC.

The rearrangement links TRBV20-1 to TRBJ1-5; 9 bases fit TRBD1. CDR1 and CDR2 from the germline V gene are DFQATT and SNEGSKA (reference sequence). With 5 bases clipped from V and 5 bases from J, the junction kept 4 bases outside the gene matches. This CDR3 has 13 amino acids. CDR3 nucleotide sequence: TGCAGTGCTGTACGACAGGGGGATCAGCCCCAGCATTTT. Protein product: CSAVRQGDQPQHF.

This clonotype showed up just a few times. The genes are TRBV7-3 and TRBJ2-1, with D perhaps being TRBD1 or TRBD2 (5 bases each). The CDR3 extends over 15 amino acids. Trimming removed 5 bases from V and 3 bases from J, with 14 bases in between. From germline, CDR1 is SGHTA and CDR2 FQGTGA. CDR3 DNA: TGTGCCAGCAGCGTATGGGGACCAGACTACAATGAGCAGTTCTTC. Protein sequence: CASSVWGPDYNEQFF.

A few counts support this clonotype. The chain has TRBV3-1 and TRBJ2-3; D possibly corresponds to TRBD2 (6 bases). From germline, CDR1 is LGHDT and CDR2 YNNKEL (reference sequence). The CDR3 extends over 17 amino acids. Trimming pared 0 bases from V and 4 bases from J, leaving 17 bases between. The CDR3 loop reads CASSQEAKRVLPDTQYF. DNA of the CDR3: TGTGCCAGCAGCCAAGAAGCCAAGCGGGTCCTCCCAGATACGCAGTATTTT.

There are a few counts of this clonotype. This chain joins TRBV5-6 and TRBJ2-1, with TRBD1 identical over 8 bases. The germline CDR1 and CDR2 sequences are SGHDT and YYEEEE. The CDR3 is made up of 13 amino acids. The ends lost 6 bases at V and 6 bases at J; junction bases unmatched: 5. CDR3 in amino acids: CASTLDRVNEQFF. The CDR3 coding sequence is TGTGCCAGCACCCTGGACAGGGTCAATGAGCAGTTCTTC. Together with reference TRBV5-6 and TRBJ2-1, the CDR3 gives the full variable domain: DAGVTQSPTHLIKTRGQQVTLRCSPKSGHDTVSWYQQALGQGPQFIFQYYEEEERQRGNFPDRFSGHQFPNYSSELNVNALLLGDSALYLCASTLDRVNEQFFGPGTRLTVL.